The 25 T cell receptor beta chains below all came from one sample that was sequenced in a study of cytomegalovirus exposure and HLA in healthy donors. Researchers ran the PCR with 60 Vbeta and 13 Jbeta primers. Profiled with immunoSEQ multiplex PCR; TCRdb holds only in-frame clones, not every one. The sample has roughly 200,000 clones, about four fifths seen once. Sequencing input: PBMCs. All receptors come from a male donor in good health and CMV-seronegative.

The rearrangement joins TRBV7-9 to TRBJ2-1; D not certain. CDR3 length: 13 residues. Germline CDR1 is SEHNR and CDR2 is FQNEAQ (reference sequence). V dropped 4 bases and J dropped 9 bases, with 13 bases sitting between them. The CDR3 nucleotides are TGTGCCAGCAGCTCTGAGGTAATGCTTGAGCAGTTCTTC. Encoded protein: CASSSEVMLEQFF.

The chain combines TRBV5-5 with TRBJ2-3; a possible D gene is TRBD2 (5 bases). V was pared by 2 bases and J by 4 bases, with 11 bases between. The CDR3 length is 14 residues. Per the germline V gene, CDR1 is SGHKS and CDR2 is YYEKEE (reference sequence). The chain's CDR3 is CASSFGVMADTQYF. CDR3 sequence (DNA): TGTGCCAGCAGCTTCGGGGTTATGGCAGATACGCAGTATTTT.

In nucleotides, the CDR3 is TGTGCCAGCAGTGATCAGGGGAAGCATTCACCCCTCCACTTT. This gives the protein CASSDQGKHSPLHF. This sequence joins TRBV2 and TRBJ1-6; TRBD1 might be the D (6 bases). The CDR3 has 14 residues. Germline CDR1 is SNHLY and CDR2 is FYNNEI. V shed 3 bases and J shed 8 bases, with 11 bases lying between them.

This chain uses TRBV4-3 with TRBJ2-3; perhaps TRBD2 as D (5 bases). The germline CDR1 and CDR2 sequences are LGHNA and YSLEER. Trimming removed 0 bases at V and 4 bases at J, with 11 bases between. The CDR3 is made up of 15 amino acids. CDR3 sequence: CASSQETHGADTQYF. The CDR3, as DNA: TGCGCCAGCAGCCAAGAAACGCACGGGGCAGATACGCAGTATTTT.

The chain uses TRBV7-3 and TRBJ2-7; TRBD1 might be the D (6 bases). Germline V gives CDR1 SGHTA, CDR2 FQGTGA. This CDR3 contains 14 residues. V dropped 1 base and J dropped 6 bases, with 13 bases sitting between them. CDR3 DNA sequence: TGTGCCAGCAGCTTAAATCCAGGGGAAAGCGAGCAGTACTTC. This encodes CASSLNPGESEQYF.

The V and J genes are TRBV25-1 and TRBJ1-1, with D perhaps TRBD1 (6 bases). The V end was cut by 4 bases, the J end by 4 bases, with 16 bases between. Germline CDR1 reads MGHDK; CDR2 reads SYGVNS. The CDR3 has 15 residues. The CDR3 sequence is CASSAGRQGLTEAFF. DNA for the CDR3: TGTGCCAGCAGTGCCGGGCGGCAGGGGCTCACTGAAGCTTTCTTT. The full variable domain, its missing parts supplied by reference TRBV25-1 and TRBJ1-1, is EADIYQTPRYLVIGTGKKITLECSQTMGHDKMYWYQQDPGMELHLIHYSYGVNSTEKGDLSSESTVSRIRTEHFPLTLESARPSHTSQYLCASSAGRQGLTEAFFGQGTRLTVV.

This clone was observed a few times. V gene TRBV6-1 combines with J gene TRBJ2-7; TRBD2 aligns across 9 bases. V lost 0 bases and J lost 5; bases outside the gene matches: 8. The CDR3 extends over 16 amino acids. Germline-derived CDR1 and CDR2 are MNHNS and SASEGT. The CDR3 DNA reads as TGTGCCAGCAGTGAAGCACCGGGACTAGCTGTCGACGAGCAGTACTTC. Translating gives CASSEAPGLAVDEQYF.

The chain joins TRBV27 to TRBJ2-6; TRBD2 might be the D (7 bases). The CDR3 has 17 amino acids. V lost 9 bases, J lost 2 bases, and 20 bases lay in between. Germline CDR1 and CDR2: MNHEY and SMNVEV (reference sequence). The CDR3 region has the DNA TGTGCCAGTTATCGGGGGGCCCTGAGTCCTGGGGCCAACGTCCTGACTTTC. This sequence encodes CASYRGALSPGANVLTF.

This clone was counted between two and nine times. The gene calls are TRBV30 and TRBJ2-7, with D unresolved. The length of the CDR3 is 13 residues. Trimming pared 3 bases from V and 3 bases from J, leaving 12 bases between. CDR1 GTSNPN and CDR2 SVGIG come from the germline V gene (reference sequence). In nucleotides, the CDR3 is TGTGCCTGGAGAGGAGACCGTCGCTACGAGCAGTACTTC. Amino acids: CAWRGDRRYEQYF.

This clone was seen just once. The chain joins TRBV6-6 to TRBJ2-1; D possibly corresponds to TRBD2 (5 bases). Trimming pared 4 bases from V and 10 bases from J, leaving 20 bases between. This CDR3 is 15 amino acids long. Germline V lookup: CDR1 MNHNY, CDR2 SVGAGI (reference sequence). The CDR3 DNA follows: TGTGCCAGCAGTTTCGGGGATGATACAATGGTGGAGCAGTTCTTC. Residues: CASSFGDDTMVEQFF.

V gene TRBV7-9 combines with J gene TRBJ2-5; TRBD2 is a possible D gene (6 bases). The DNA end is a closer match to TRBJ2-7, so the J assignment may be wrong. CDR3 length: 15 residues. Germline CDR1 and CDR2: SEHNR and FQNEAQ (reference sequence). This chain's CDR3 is CASSSFRDSRYEQYF. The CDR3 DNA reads TGTGCCAGCAGCTCCTTTCGGGACTCTCGCTACGAGCAGTACTTC.

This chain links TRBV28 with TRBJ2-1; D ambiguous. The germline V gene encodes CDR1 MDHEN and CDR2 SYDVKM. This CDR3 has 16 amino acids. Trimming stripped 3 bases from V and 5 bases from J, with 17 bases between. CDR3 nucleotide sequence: TGTGCCAGCAGTTTTCATCCCGCCAAGCCCCACAATGAGCAGTTCTTC. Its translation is CASSFHPAKPHNEQFF.

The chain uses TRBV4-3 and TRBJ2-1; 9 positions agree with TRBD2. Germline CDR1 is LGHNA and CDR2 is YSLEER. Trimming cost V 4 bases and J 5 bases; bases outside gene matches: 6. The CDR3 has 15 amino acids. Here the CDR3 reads CASSRGTSRNNEQFF. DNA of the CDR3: TGCGCCAGCAGCCGCGGGACTAGCAGAAACAATGAGCAGTTCTTC.

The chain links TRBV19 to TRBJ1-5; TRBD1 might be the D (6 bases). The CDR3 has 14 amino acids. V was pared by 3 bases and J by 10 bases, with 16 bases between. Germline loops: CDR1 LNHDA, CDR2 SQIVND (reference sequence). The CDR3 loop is CASSIRDIHVPQHF. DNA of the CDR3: TGTGCCAGTAGTATTCGGGACATACACGTACCCCAGCATTTT. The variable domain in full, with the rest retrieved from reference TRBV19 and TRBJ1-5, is DGGITQSPKYLFRKEGQNVTLSCEQNLNHDAMYWYRQDPGQGLRLIYYSQIVNDFQKGDIAEGYSVSREKKESFPLTVTSAQKNPTAFYLCASSIRDIHVPQHFGDGTRLSIL.

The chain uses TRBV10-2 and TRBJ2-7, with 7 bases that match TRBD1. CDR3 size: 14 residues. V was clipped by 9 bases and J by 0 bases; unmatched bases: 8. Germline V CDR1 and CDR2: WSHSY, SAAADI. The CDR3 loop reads CASRIGTASYEQYF. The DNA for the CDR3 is TGCGCCAGTCGTATCGGGACAGCCTCCTACGAGCAGTACTTC.

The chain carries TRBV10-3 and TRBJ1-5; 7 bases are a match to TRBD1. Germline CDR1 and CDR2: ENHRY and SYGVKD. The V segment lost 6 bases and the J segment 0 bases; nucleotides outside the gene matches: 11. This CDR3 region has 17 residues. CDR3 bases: TGTGCCATCAGCCGCAATCCGGGACAGTCTAGCAATCAGCCCCAGCATTTT. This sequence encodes CAISRNPGQSSNQPQHF.

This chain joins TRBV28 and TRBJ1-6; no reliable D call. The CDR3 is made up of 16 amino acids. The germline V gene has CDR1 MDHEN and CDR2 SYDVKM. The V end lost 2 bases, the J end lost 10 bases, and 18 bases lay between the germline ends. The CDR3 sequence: CASSLRGPAIGSPLHF. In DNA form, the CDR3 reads TGTGCCAGCAGTTTACGTGGGCCGGCGATTGGATCACCCCTCCACTTT.

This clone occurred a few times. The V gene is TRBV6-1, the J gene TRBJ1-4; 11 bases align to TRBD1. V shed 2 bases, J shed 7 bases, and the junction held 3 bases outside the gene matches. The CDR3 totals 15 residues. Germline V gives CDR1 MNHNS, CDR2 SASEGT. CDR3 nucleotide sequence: TGTGCCAGCAGTGAAAGCGGGACAGGGGGTGAAAAACTGTTTTTT. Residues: CASSESGTGGEKLFF.

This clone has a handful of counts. The CDR3 sequence is CASSPILQPQHF. The CDR3 bases are TGTGCCAGCAGTCCCATTTTGCAGCCCCAGCATTTT. This chain links TRBV28 with TRBJ1-5; D unclear. This CDR3 comprises 12 residues. From germline, CDR1 is MDHEN and CDR2 SYDVKM. Trimming shortened V by 5 bases and J by 7 bases, and 9 bases separated the two germline ends.

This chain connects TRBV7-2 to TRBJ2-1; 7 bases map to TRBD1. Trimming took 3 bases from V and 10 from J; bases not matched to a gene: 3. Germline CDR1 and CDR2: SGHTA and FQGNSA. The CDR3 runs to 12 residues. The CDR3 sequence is CASSLDRNEQFF. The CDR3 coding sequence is TGTGCCAGCAGCTTGGACAGGAACGAGCAGTTCTTC.

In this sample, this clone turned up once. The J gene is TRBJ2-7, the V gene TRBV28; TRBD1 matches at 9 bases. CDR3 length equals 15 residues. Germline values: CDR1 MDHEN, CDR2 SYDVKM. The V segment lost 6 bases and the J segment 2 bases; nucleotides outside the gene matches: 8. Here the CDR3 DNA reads TGTGCCAGCAGGGAAACCGGGACAGGGACCTACGAGCAGTACTTC. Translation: CASRETGTGTYEQYF.

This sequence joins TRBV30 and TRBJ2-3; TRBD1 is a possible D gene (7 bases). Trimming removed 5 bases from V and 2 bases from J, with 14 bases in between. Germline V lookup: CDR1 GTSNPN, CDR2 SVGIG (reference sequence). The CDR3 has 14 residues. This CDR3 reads CAWGGTASTDTQYF. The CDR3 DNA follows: TGTGCCTGGGGAGGGACAGCCTCCACAGATACGCAGTATTTT.

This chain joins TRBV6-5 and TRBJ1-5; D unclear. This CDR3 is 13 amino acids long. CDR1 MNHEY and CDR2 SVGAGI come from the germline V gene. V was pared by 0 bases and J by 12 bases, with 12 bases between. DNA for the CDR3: TGTGCCAGCAGTTACTCTGCGACCGGGAACCAGCATTTT. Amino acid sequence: CASSYSATGNQHF.

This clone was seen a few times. The CDR3 bases are TGTGCCAGCCTGGCCGGCGGGATCAACGAGCAGTACTTC. This sequence encodes CASLAGGINEQYF. The chain has TRBV28 and TRBJ2-7; D perhaps matches TRBD2 (6 bases). The CDR3 has 13 residues. Per the germline V gene, CDR1 is MDHEN and CDR2 is SYDVKM. V was trimmed by 8 bases and J by 5 bases, leaving 16 bases between them.

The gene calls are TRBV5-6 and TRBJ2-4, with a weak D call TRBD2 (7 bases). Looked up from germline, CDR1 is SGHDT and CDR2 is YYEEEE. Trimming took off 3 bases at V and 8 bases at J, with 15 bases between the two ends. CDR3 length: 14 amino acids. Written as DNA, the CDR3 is TGTGCCAGCAGCTCTAGACAAGGGGGGGACATTCAGTACTTC. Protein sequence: CASSSRQGGDIQYF. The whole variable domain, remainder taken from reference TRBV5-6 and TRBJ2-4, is DAGVTQSPTHLIKTRGQQVTLRCSPKSGHDTVSWYQQALGQGPQFIFQYYEEEERQRGNFPDRFSGHQFPNYSSELNVNALLLGDSALYLCASSSRQGGDIQYFGAGTRLSVL.